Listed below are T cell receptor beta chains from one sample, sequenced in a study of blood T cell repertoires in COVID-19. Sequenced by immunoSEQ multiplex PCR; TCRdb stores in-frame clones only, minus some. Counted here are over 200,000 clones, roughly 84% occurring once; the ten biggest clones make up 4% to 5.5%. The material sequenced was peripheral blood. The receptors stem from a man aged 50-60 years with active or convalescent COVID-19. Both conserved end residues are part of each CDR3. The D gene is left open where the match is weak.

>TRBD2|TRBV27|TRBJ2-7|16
TGTGCCAGCAAGGTCGGGACTAGCGGGGGCGACTACGAGCAGTACTTC
CASKVGTSGGDYEQYF
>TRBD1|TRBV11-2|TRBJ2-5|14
TGTGCCAGCAGCCCAGACAGGGGCGGCGAGACCCAGTACTTC
CASSPDRGGETQYF
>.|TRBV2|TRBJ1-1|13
TGTGCCAGCAGCGTTCAGTTGAACACTGAAGCTTTCTTT
CASSVQLNTEAFF
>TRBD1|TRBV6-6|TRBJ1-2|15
TGTGCCAGCAGTCCGGGACAGGGGGGTATCTATGGCTACACCTTC
CASSPGQGGIYGYTF
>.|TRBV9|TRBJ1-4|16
TGTGCCAGCAGCGCTGGGCTGGTTCGCCGTGGTGAAAAACTGTTTTTT
CASSAGLVRRGEKLFF
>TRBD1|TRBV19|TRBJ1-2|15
TGTGCCAGTAGCCCGGGACAGGCGGCCCCTTATGGCTACACCTTC
CASSPGQAAPYGYTF
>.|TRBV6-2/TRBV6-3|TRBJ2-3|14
TGTGCCAGCAGTTCCCGAGGGCGCGGAGATACGCAGTATTTT
CASSSRGRGDTQYF
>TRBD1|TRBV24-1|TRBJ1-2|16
TGTGCCACCTGGGAGAATGACAGGGGGATCTTTTATGGCTACACCTTC
CATWENDRGIFYGYTF
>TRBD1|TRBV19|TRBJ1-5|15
TGTGCCAGTAGAGACAGGGGGATTAGCAATCAGCCCCAGCATTTT
CASRDRGISNQPQHF
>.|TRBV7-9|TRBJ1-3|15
TGTGCCACAACTATCGGGACTCCCTCTGGAAACACCATATATTTT
CATTIGTPSGNTIYF